This is a list of T cell receptor beta chains from one sample in a study of blood T cell repertoires in COVID-19. Data came from immunoSEQ multiplex PCR; TCRdb stores just in-frame clones and leaves some out. The data hold 130,000 to 150,000 clones, with around 80% observed a single time. The sample taken for sequencing was peripheral blood. The receptors stem from a human donor in a cohort sampled during active COVID-19. CDR3s include the opening cysteine and the closing phenylalanine or tryptophan. A D gene is named only where the DNA matches it firmly. Only some rows state a clone size, as once, few, many or a class for expanded clones.

V: TRBV5-5
size: -
D: TRBD1
J: TRBJ1-5
DNA: TGTGCCAGCAGCCGCGACAGGGGAAGTCAGCCCCAGCATTTT
CDR3: CASSRDRGSQPQHF

V: TRBV9
size: -
D: -
J: TRBJ2-3
DNA: TGTGCCAGCGGAGTCGGCGATACGCAGTATTTT
CDR3: CASGVGDTQYF

V: TRBV7-9
size: -
D: TRBD1
J: TRBJ1-1
DNA: TGTGCCAGCAGCCCAAGACAGGGGAACACTGAAGCTTTCTTT
CDR3: CASSPRQGNTEAFF

V: TRBV5-1
size: -
D: TRBD2
J: TRBJ2-1
DNA: TGCGCCAGCAGCCTTAGCGGGTTGGGGGAGCAGTTCTTC
CDR3: CASSLSGLGEQFF

V: TRBV5-1
size: -
D: TRBD1
J: TRBJ1-5
DNA: TGCGCCAGCAGCGAGGGGGCTGCACAGCCCCAGCATTTT
CDR3: CASSEGAAQPQHF

V: TRBV5-1
size: -
D: -
J: TRBJ1-4
DNA: TGCGCCAGCAGCCCGGACAGTTTTGAAAAACTGTTTTTT
CDR3: CASSPDSFEKLFF

V: TRBV12-3/TRBV12-4
size: -
D: TRBD2
J: TRBJ2-7
DNA: TGTGCCAGCAGTCTCTGGGGAGGGCTCGAGCAGTACTTC
CDR3: CASSLWGGLEQYF

V: TRBV11-3
size: -
D: TRBD1
J: TRBJ1-2
DNA: TGTGCCAGCAGCTTAGCTAGGGACAGGGTGAACTATGGCTACACCTTC
CDR3: CASSLARDRVNYGYTF

V: TRBV6-5
size: -
D: -
J: TRBJ2-1
DNA: TGTGCCAGCAGACCTGGAGGTCCAACCTACAATGAGCAGTTCTTC
CDR3: CASRPGGPTYNEQFF

V: TRBV5-4
size: -
D: TRBD2
J: TRBJ2-7
DNA: TGTGCCAGCAGCACTAGCGGGGGGGCCTACGAGCAGTACTTC
CDR3: CASSTSGGAYEQYF

V: TRBV5-1
size: -
D: -
J: TRBJ2-5
DNA: TGCGCCACCTCGGTTTCAGCGAGAGAGACCCAGTACTTC
CDR3: CATSVSARETQYF

V: TRBV2
size: -
D: -
J: TRBJ1-5
DNA: TGTGCCAGCAGTTACACAGGGCCTAATCAGCCCCAGCATTTT
CDR3: CASSYTGPNQPQHF

V: TRBV14
size: -
D: -
J: TRBJ1-3
DNA: TGTGCCAGCAGTCGTCGGGGGGCCTCTGGAAACACCATATATTTT
CDR3: CASSRRGASGNTIYF

V: TRBV20-1
size: -
D: -
J: TRBJ1-1
DNA: TGCAGTGCTCAAAGAGGGGGAGAAGCTTTCTTT
CDR3: CSAQRGGEAFF

V: TRBV9
size: -
D: -
J: TRBJ2-7
DNA: TGTGCCAGCAGCGTAGCGTGGGACACAAGCTACGAGCAGTACTTC
CDR3: CASSVAWDTSYEQYF

V: TRBV15
size: once
D: -
J: TRBJ2-5
DNA: TGTGCCACCAGCAAAACATACCAGGAGACCCAGTACTTC
CDR3: CATSKTYQETQYF

V: TRBV28
size: -
D: -
J: TRBJ1-4
DNA: TGTGCCAGCCATACAGGTGAAAAACTGTTTTTT
CDR3: CASHTGEKLFF

V: TRBV2
size: few
D: -
J: TRBJ2-2
DNA: TGTGCCGGACGCGGACAAGCGAACACCGGGGAGCTGTTTTTT
CDR3: CAGRGQANTGELFF

V: TRBV10-3
size: -
D: -
J: TRBJ2-7
DNA: TGTGCCATCAGCCAGACTGGTTACGAGCAGTACTTC
CDR3: CAISQTGYEQYF

V: TRBV29-1
size: -
D: -
J: TRBJ2-1
DNA: TGCAGCGCCCGTGGGGGGGCCTCAGCTGGGAATGAGCAGTTCTTC
CDR3: CSARGGASAGNEQFF

V: TRBV18
size: -
D: TRBD1
J: TRBJ2-7
DNA: TGTGCCAGCTCACCCACGCAGGGGGCCGAGCAGTACTTC
CDR3: CASSPTQGAEQYF

V: TRBV4-3
size: -
D: -
J: TRBJ2-4
DNA: TGCGCCAGCAGCCAACACACCCGGGCCCGGGGCATTCAGTACTTC
CDR3: CASSQHTRARGIQYF

V: TRBV27
size: -
D: -
J: TRBJ2-5
DNA: TGTGCCAGCAGTCTAATAGGGCTAGCCGAGACCCAGTACTTC
CDR3: CASSLIGLAETQYF

V: TRBV6-2/TRBV6-3
size: -
D: TRBD1
J: TRBJ1-1
DNA: TGTGCCAGCAGTGATCCCGGGACAGGCCACACTGAAGCTTTCTTT
CDR3: CASSDPGTGHTEAFF

V: TRBV6-5
size: -
D: -
J: TRBJ1-6
DNA: TGTGCCAGCCGGGAGGGCTATAATTCACCCCTCCACTTT
CDR3: CASREGYNSPLHF

V: TRBV7-8
size: -
D: TRBD2
J: TRBJ2-7
DNA: TGTGCCAGCAGCCGAGACGTAGCGGGGAGAGGCGAGCAGTACTTC
CDR3: CASSRDVAGRGEQYF

V: TRBV30
size: once
D: TRBD1
J: TRBJ1-1
DNA: TGTGCCTGGAGCAAGGGGGCGAGCACTGAAGCTTTCTTT
CDR3: CAWSKGASTEAFF

V: TRBV7-6
size: -
D: TRBD2
J: TRBJ2-1
DNA: TGTGCCAGCAGCCTTTGGACTAGCGGGGCGCTTTTAAATGAGCAGTTCTTC
CDR3: CASSLWTSGALLNEQFF

V: TRBV6-4
size: -
D: TRBD1
J: TRBJ1-5
DNA: TGTGCCAGCAGTGACTCCGGACAGGGAGGACAGCCCCAGCATTTT
CDR3: CASSDSGQGGQPQHF

V: TRBV6-5
size: -
D: -
J: TRBJ1-6
DNA: TGTGCCAGCAGCTACACCGCTTTGAGGGCGGATTCACCCCTCCACTTT
CDR3: CASSYTALRADSPLHF

V: TRBV7-2
size: few
D: TRBD1
J: TRBJ1-2
DNA: TGTGCCAGCAGCTTAGATGGGACAGGGGGGAGCTACACCTTC
CDR3: CASSLDGTGGSYTF

V: TRBV2
size: -
D: -
J: TRBJ1-1
DNA: TGTGCCAGCAGTGAACGGGTAACTGAAGCTTTCTTT
CDR3: CASSERVTEAFF

V: TRBV12-3/TRBV12-4
size: -
D: -
J: TRBJ1-3
DNA: TGTGCCAGCAGTCCGGGGGGCCTGGTATATTTT
CDR3: CASSPGGLVYF

V: TRBV18
size: -
D: TRBD2
J: TRBJ2-5
DNA: TGTGCCAGCTCACAGACTAGCGGGGGCTACCAAGAGACCCAGTACTTC
CDR3: CASSQTSGGYQETQYF

V: TRBV3-1/TRBV3-2
size: few
D: TRBD1
J: TRBJ2-1
DNA: TGTGCCAGCAGCCCGACAGGGTATGGTGAGCAGTTCTTC
CDR3: CASSPTGYGEQFF

V: TRBV30
size: -
D: -
J: TRBJ1-1
DNA: TGTGCCTCAGATTACAGGGAGACTGAAGCTTTCTTT
CDR3: CASDYRETEAFF

V: TRBV11-2
size: -
D: TRBD1
J: TRBJ2-3
DNA: TGTGCCAGCAGCTGGACAGGGCTGGATACGCAGTATTTT
CDR3: CASSWTGLDTQYF

V: TRBV4-3
size: -
D: TRBD1
J: TRBJ1-4
DNA: TGCGCCAGCAGCCAAGATGGAACAGGGGGCAATGAAAAACTGTTTTTT
CDR3: CASSQDGTGGNEKLFF

V: TRBV10-1
size: once
D: TRBD2
J: TRBJ2-3
DNA: TGCGCCCGTCCGCTAGCGGGGGGCCGGACAGATACGCAGTATTTT
CDR3: CARPLAGGRTDTQYF

V: TRBV27
size: -
D: TRBD1
J: TRBJ2-7
DNA: TGTGCCAGCAGTTTGGGCAGGGGGCTAGAAGAGCAGTACTTC
CDR3: CASSLGRGLEEQYF

V: TRBV7-8
size: -
D: -
J: TRBJ2-7
DNA: TGTGCCAGCAGCTTAGAGGAGAGTTCCTACGAGCAGTACTTC
CDR3: CASSLEESSYEQYF

V: TRBV7-6
size: -
D: TRBD2
J: TRBJ2-2
DNA: TGTGCCAGCAGCATTAGCGGGGGGGCCACCGGGGAGCTGTTTTTT
CDR3: CASSISGGATGELFF

V: TRBV6-6
size: -
D: -
J: TRBJ2-7
DNA: TGTGCCAGCAGATCCGGGGGTTCCTACGAGCAGTACTTC
CDR3: CASRSGGSYEQYF

V: TRBV11-2
size: -
D: TRBD2
J: TRBJ2-7
DNA: TGTGCCAGCAGCGGGGGACTAGCGAGCTCCTACGAGCAGTACTTC
CDR3: CASSGGLASSYEQYF

V: TRBV7-8
size: -
D: -
J: TRBJ2-2
DNA: TGTGCCAGCAGCTTAGTGGGCTTTAACACCGGGGAGCTGTTTTTT
CDR3: CASSLVGFNTGELFF

V: TRBV29-1
size: -
D: -
J: TRBJ1-1
DNA: TGCAGCGACAGAACAGGGATAGTAACTGAAGCTTTCTTT
CDR3: CSDRTGIVTEAFF

V: TRBV7-3
size: -
D: -
J: TRBJ2-1
DNA: TGTGCCAGCAGCACAGGACAGTACAATGAGCAGTTCTTC
CDR3: CASSTGQYNEQFF

V: TRBV9
size: -
D: TRBD1
J: TRBJ2-2
DNA: TGTGCCAGCAGCGTAGTCAGGGGACAGGGAGGGACCGGGGAGCTGTTTTTT
CDR3: CASSVVRGQGGTGELFF

V: TRBV24-1
size: -
D: -
J: TRBJ2-1
DNA: TGTGCCACCAGTCTGACACATAGCTCCTACAATGAGCAGTTCTTC
CDR3: CATSLTHSSYNEQFF

V: TRBV7-3
size: once
D: -
J: TRBJ1-3
DNA: TGTGCCAGCAGCTTGTTTAATGGAAACACCATATATTTT
CDR3: CASSLFNGNTIYF

V: TRBV24-1
size: -
D: -
J: TRBJ1-1
DNA: TGTGCCACCAGTGATTTTGGGCCAGCCGGAACTGAAGCTTTCTTT
CDR3: CATSDFGPAGTEAFF

V: TRBV18
size: -
D: -
J: TRBJ1-1
DNA: TGTGCCAGCTCACCACTTGCGGCGGGACGCGGCACTGAAGCTTTCTTT
CDR3: CASSPLAAGRGTEAFF

V: TRBV7-9
size: -
D: TRBD2
J: TRBJ2-5
DNA: TGTGCCAGCCGGGGGGGGGCACAGGAGACCCAGTACTTC
CDR3: CASRGGAQETQYF